This is a list of T cell receptor beta chains from one sample in a study of beta chain features in type 1 diabetes. Generated by immunoSEQ multiplex PCR, the TCRdb table keeps only in-frame clones and is missing some. The table has fewer than 450,000 clones, approximately 15% seen once; the top ten hold 0.015%. Specimen: naive CD4+ T cells from blood. Receptors originate from a woman between 18 and 30 years old with type 1 diabetes. CDR3s include the opening cysteine and the closing phenylalanine or tryptophan. The D gene is left open where the match is weak. A row's size may be missing; if present it is once, few, many or a size class.

J	size	D	V	CDR3	DNA
TRBJ2-1	few	TRBD2	TRBV19	CASSIELTSGRRRNEQFF	TGTGCCAGTAGTATAGAGCTGACTAGCGGGAGGCGTCGCAATGAGCAGTTCTTC
TRBJ2-5	NA	NA	TRBV9	CASSVGGGAGETQYF	TGTGCCAGCAGCGTAGGAGGGGGCGCGGGGGAGACCCAGTACTTC
TRBJ1-2	NA	TRBD1	TRBV7-2	CASSVGLDRPAYGYTF	TGTGCCAGCAGCGTCGGTTTGGACAGGCCGGCCTATGGCTACACCTTC
TRBJ2-5	NA	NA	TRBV19	CASTPPGGETQYF	TGTGCCAGTACCCCCCCAGGAGGGGAGACCCAGTACTTC
TRBJ2-4	few	NA	TRBV28	CASLVPAANIQYF	TGTGCCAGCCTAGTCCCGGCGGCAAACATTCAGTACTTC
TRBJ2-3	NA	NA	TRBV5-1	CASSHTSTPGKDTQYF	TGCGCCAGCAGCCATACTAGCACACCCGGGAAAGATACGCAGTATTTT
TRBJ1-2	NA	NA	TRBV18	CASSPGEWQAYGYTF	TGTGCCAGCTCACCGGGTGAGTGGCAGGCCTATGGCTACACCTTC
TRBJ2-2	few	TRBD2	TRBV7-2	CASHREAGELFF	TGTGCCAGCCACCGGGAGGCAGGGGAGCTGTTTTTT
TRBJ2-6	few	NA	TRBV6-5	CASSYGLSGANVLTF	TGTGCCAGCAGTTACGGCCTCTCTGGGGCCAACGTCCTGACTTTC
TRBJ1-5	few	TRBD1	TRBV19	CASSILGQILQPQHF	TGTGCCAGTAGTATACTGGGACAGATATTACAGCCCCAGCATTTT
TRBJ2-5	few	NA	TRBV5-6	CASSLDQGLETQYF	TGTGCCAGCAGCTTGGATCAGGGTCTTGAGACCCAGTACTTC
TRBJ2-7	NA	TRBD2	TRBV5-4	CASSPGTRAYEQYF	TGTGCCAGCAGCCCTGGGACTAGAGCCTACGAGCAGTACTTC
TRBJ2-7	few	TRBD2	TRBV6-5	CASRAGEDEQYF	TGTGCCAGCAGGGCGGGAGAGGACGAGCAGTACTTC
TRBJ1-1	few	NA	TRBV19	CASTVKNRIPTEAFF	TGTGCCAGTACTGTCAAGAACAGGATCCCCACTGAAGCTTTCTTT
TRBJ1-2	NA	TRBD1	TRBV18	CASRTGDGSDYGYTF	TGTGCCAGTCGGACAGGGGATGGGTCCGACTATGGCTACACCTTC
TRBJ1-2	NA	NA	TRBV7-2	CASSLFEAASYGYTF	TGTGCCAGCAGCTTATTTGAGGCAGCCTCCTATGGCTACACCTTC
TRBJ2-5	few	NA	TRBV30	CAWSVRETQYF	TGTGCCTGGAGTGTACGGGAGACCCAGTACTTC
TRBJ2-1	NA	TRBD2	TRBV9	CASSALGLGLNEQFF	TGTGCCAGCAGCGCCCTGGGACTAGGCCTCAATGAGCAGTTCTTC
TRBJ2-3	few	TRBD1	TRBV11-2	CASSLGQGRDTQYF	TGTGCCAGCAGCTTAGGACAGGGCCGAGATACGCAGTATTTT
TRBJ2-1	few	NA	TRBV25-1	CASSELGLASGDEQFF	TGTGCCAGCAGTGAATTAGGGCTAGCGTCTGGGGATGAGCAGTTCTTC
TRBJ1-2	NA	TRBD1	TRBV7-2	CASSTGQGAIYGYTF	TGTGCCAGCAGCACCGGACAGGGGGCGATCTATGGCTACACCTTC
TRBJ2-6	NA	TRBD2	TRBV15	CATSREGGITGANVLTF	TGTGCCACCAGCAGAGAGGGGGGGATAACTGGGGCCAACGTCCTGACTTTC
TRBJ2-7	few	TRBD2	TRBV7-2	CASSLRAAVSGRASYEQYF	TGTGCCAGCAGCTTAAGGGCCGCCGTTAGCGGGAGGGCCTCCTACGAGCAGTACTTC
TRBJ1-4	NA	NA	TRBV7-9	CASSQAGGGEKLFF	TGTGCCAGCAGCCAGGCGGGGGGCGGTGAAAAACTGTTTTTT
TRBJ1-1	few	TRBD1	TRBV6-5	CASRRQGAETEAFF	TGTGCCAGCAGAAGACAGGGGGCGGAAACTGAAGCTTTCTTT
TRBJ1-2	few	NA	TRBV25-1	CASSDAGAHGKSYGYTF	TGTGCCAGCAGTGATGCAGGGGCGCACGGCAAGAGCTATGGCTACACCTTC
TRBJ2-5	NA	TRBD1	TRBV5-4	CASSGQGTPRSLQETQYF	TGTGCCAGCAGCGGACAGGGGACGCCCCGGTCGCTCCAAGAGACCCAGTACTTC
TRBJ2-1	NA	NA	TRBV11-1	CASSFSPLDEQFF	TGTGCCAGCAGCTTTTCTCCCCTCGATGAGCAGTTCTTC
TRBJ2-5	NA	TRBD2	TRBV4-2	CASSRGGASDQETQYF	TGTGCCAGCAGCCGGGGAGGGGCTAGCGACCAAGAGACCCAGTACTTC
TRBJ1-2	NA	TRBD1	TRBV6-5	CASKRTGEGYGYTF	TGTGCCAGCAAGAGGACAGGTGAAGGCTATGGCTACACCTTC
TRBJ2-1	NA	NA	TRBV5-1	CASSLGSGSYNEQFF	TGCGCCAGCAGCTTGGGTAGCGGTTCCTACAATGAGCAGTTCTTC
TRBJ2-1	NA	TRBD2	TRBV2	CASSWTSGNNEQFF	TGTGCCAGCAGTTGGACTAGCGGGAACAATGAGCAGTTCTTC
TRBJ2-3	few	TRBD2	TRBV29-1	CSVLAGNTQYF	TGCAGCGTCCTAGCGGGGAATACGCAGTATTTT
TRBJ2-1	NA	TRBD1	TRBV6-5	CASSLTGTGYNEQFF	TGTGCCAGCAGCCTTACCGGGACAGGGTACAATGAGCAGTTCTTC
TRBJ1-1	few	TRBD1	TRBV10-1	CASSEYRGGEAFF	TGCGCCAGCAGTGAGTACAGGGGCGGTGAAGCTTTCTTT
TRBJ1-1	few	NA	TRBV5-5	CASSLSWRTEAFF	TGTGCCAGCAGCCTGTCGTGGCGGACTGAAGCTTTCTTT
TRBJ2-5	few	TRBD1	TRBV6-1	CASTAGGQETQYF	TGTGCCAGCACGGCAGGGGGACAAGAGACCCAGTACTTC
TRBJ2-7	few	TRBD2	TRBV10-3	CAIGQRESSYEQYF	TGTGCCATCGGTCAGCGGGAGAGCTCCTACGAGCAGTACTTC
TRBJ2-6	NA	NA	TRBV5-1	CASSLEGPGANVLTF	TGCGCCAGCAGCTTGGAGGGGCCTGGGGCCAACGTCCTGACTTTC
TRBJ1-2	NA	NA	TRBV7-2	CASNQLTGGYTF	TGTGCCAGCAACCAACTAACCGGGGGCTACACCTTC
TRBJ1-2	few	NA	TRBV19	CASNHGQNYGYTF	TGTGCCAGTAACCATGGACAGAACTATGGCTACACCTTC
TRBJ2-1	few	TRBD1	TRBV15	CATSRDGGTGGEQFF	TGTGCCACCAGCAGAGATGGCGGGACAGGTGGTGAGCAGTTCTTC
TRBJ2-7	few	NA	TRBV27	CASSFQPRVYEQYF	TGTGCCAGCAGTTTCCAGCCCAGGGTGTACGAGCAGTACTTC
TRBJ2-5	NA	NA	TRBV11-3	CASSSVWGQRETQYF	TGTGCCAGCAGCTCCGTTTGGGGGCAGAGGGAGACCCAGTACTTC
TRBJ2-1	few	TRBD2	TRBV5-1	CASSLAVAGPSYNEQFF	TGCGCCAGCAGCTTGGCGGTAGCGGGGCCCTCCTACAATGAGCAGTTCTTC
TRBJ1-1	few	NA	TRBV28	CASSFLSEAFF	TGTGCCAGCAGTTTTCTCTCTGAAGCTTTCTTT
TRBJ1-2	few	NA	TRBV2	CASSGGPNYGYTF	TGTGCCAGCAGTGGCGGGCCCAACTATGGCTACACCTTC
TRBJ2-5	few	NA	TRBV4-3	CASSQAVAGGQETQYF	TGCGCCAGCAGCCAAGCAGTCGCCGGGGGCCAAGAGACCCAGTACTTC